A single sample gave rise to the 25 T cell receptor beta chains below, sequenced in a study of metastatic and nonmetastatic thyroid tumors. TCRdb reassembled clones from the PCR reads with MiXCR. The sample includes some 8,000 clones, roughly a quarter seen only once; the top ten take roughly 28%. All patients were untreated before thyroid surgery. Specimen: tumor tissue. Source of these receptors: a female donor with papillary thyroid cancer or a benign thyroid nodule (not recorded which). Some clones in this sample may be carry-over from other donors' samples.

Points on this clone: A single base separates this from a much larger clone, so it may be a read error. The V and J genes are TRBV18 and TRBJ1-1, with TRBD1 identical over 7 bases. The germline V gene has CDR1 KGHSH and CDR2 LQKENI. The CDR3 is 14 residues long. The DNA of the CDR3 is TGTGTCAGCTCACAGCCGACAGGGATCCCTGAAGCTTTCTTT. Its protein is CVSSQPTGIPEAFF.

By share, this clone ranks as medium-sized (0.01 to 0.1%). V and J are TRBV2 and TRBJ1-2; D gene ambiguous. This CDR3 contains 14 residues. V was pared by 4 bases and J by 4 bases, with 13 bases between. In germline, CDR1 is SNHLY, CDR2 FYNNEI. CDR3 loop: CASSGRYSGYGYTF. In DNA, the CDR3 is TGTGCCAGCAGTGGACGATATTCGGGCTATGGCTACACCTTC.

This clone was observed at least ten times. The CDR3 region has the DNA TGCGCCAGCAGACAGGAGAGTCGCACTGAAGCTTTCTTT. It codes for CASRQESRTEAFF. This chain links TRBV5-1 with TRBJ1-1, with D tentatively TRBD1 (5 bases). This CDR3 region has 13 residues. Deletions cut 5 bases from V and 4 bases from J, with 12 bases between. Germline V lookup: CDR1 SGHRS, CDR2 YFSETQ.

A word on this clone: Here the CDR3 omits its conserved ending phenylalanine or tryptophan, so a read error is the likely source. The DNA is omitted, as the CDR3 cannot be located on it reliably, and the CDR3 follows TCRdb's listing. The CDR3 here is CASSPQGGVNTGELLP. The V gene is TRBV6-2 or TRBV6-3, the J gene TRBJ2-2; the D call TRBD1 from the table was never checked on the DNA. The CDR3 adds up to 16 amino acids, both ends counted. Germline V CDR1 and CDR2: MNHEY, SVGEGT.

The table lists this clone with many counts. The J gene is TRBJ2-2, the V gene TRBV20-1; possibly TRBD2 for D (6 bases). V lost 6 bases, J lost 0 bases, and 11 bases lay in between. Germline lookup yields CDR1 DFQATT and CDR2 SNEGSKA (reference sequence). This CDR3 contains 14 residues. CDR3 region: CSAGLHSNTGELFF. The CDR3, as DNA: TGCAGTGCGGGACTTCACTCGAACACCGGGGAGCTGTTTTTT.

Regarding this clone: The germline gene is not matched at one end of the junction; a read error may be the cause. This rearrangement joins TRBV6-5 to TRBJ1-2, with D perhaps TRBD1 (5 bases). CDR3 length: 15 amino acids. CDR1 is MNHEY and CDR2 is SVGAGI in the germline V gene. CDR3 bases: TGTGCCAGCAGTTACCCTTTGGGACTGAACTATGGCTGCACCTTC. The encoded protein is CASSYPLGLNYGCTF.

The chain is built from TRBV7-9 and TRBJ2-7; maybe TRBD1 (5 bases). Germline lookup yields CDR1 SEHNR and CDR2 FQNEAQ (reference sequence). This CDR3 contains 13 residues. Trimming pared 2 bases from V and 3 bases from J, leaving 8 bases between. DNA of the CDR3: TGTGCCAGCAGCTTACAGGGTGACTACGAGCAGTACTTC. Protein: CASSLQGDYEQYF.

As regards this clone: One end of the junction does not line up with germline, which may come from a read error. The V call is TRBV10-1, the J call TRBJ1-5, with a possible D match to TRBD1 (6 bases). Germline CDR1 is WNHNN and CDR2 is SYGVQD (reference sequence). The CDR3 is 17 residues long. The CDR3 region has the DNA TGCGACAGCAGTGTGATGGGGGGGGGCTTTAACAATCAGCCCCAGCATTTT. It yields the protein CDSSVMGGGFNNQPQHF.

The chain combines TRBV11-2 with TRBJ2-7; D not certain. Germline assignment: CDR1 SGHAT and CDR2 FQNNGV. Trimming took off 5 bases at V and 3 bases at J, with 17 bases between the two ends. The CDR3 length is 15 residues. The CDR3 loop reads CASSLVRTRHYEQYF. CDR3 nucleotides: TGTGCCAGCAGCCTCGTTAGAACCCGACACTACGAGCAGTACTTC.

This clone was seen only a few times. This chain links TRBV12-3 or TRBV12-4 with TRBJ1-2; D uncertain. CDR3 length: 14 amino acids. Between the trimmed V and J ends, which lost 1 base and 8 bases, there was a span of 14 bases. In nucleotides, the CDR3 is TGTGCCAGCAGTTTAGGAGGCAGGACCGGCGGCTACACCTTC. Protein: CASSLGGRTGGYTF.

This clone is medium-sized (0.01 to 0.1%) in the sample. CDR3 sequence: CAISNRGGTGDMNTEAFF. CDR3 nucleotide sequence: TGTGCCATCAGTAACCGCGGGGGGACAGGGGATATGAACACTGAAGCTTTCTTT. The gene calls are TRBV10-3 and TRBJ1-1; the match to TRBD1 covers 10 bases. V was pared by 5 bases and J by 0 bases, with 12 bases of the junction left unmatched. From germline, CDR1 is ENHRY and CDR2 SYGVKD. This CDR3 comprises 18 residues.

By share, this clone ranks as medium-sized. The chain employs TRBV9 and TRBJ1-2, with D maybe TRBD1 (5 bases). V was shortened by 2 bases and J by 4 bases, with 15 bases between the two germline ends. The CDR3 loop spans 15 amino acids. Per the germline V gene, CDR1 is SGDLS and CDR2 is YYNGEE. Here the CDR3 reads CASSVGTLIGYGYTF. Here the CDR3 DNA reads TGTGCCAGCAGCGTGGGGACCCTCATCGGCTATGGCTACACCTTC.

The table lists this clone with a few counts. The CDR3 loop is CASRGLAYEQYF. The CDR3 DNA follows: TGTGCCAGCAGAGGACTTGCCTACGAGCAGTACTTC. J is TRBJ2-7 and V is TRBV6-1, with D tentatively TRBD2 (5 bases). This CDR3 has 12 residues. CDR1 is MNHNS and CDR2 is SASEGT in the germline V gene. The germline V and J ends were trimmed by 6 bases and 2 bases, with 8 bases remaining between them.

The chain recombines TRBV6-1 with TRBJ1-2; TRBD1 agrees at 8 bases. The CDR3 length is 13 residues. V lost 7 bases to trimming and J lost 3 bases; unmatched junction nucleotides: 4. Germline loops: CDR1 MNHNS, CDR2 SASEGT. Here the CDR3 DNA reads TGTGCCAGCAAAGTGACAGGGGACTATGGCTACACCTTC. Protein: CASKVTGDYGYTF.

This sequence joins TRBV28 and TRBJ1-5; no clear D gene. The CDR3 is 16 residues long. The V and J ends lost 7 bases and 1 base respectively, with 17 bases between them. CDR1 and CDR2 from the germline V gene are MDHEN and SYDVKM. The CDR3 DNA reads TGTGCCAGCAACAAAAGGTGGGGTGCGAGCAATCAGCCCCAGCATTTT. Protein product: CASNKRWGASNQPQHF.

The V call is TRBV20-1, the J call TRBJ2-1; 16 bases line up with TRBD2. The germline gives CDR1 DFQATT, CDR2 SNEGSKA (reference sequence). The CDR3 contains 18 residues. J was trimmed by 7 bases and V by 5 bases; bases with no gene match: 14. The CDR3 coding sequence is TGCAGTGCTCGCAGTCCCGGGACTAGCGGGGGGGCCGATAATGAGCAGTTCTTC. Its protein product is CSARSPGTSGGADNEQFF.

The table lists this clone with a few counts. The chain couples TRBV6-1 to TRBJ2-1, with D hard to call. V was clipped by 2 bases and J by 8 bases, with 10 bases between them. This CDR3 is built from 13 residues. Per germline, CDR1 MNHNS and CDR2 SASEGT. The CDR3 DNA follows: TGTGCCAGCAGTGAAATAGGAAGGGATGAGCAGTTCTTC. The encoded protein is CASSEIGRDEQFF.

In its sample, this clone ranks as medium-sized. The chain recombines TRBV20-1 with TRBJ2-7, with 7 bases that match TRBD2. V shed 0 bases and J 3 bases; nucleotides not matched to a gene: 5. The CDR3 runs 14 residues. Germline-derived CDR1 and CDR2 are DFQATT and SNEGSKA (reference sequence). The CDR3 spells CSARDLASGYEQYF. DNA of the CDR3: TGCAGTGCTAGAGATCTGGCTAGCGGCTACGAGCAGTACTTC.

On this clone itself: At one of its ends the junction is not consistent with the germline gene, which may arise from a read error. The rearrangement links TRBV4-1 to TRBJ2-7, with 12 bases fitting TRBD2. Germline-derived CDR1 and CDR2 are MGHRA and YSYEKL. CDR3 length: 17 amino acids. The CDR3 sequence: CASSQGTRTSGMGERYF. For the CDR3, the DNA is TGCGCCAGCAGCCAAGGGACCAGGACTAGCGGGATGGGGGAGCGGTACTTC.

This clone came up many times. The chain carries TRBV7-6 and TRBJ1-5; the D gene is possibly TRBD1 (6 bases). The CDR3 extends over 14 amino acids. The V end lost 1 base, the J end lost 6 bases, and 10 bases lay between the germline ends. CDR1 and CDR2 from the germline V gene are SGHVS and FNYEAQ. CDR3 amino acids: CASSLGQGSQPQHF. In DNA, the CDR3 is TGTGCCAGCAGCTTAGGGCAGGGGAGTCAGCCCCAGCATTTT.

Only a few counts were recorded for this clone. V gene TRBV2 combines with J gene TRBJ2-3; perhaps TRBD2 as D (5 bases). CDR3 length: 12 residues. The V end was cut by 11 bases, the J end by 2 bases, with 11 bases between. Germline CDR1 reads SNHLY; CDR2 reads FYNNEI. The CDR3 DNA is TGTGCCCGAGCGGAATACACAGATACGCAGTATTTT. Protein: CARAEYTDTQYF.

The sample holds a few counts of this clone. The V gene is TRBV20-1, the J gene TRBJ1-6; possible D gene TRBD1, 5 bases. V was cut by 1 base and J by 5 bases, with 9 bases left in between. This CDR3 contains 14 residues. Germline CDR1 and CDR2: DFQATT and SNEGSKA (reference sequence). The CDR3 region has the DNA TGCAGTGCTAGAGCGGGGCAGAATAATTCACCCCTCCACTTT. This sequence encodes CSARAGQNNSPLHF.

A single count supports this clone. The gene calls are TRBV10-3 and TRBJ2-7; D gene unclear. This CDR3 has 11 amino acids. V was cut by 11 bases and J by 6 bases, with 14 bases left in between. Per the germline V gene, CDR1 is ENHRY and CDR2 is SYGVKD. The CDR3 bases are TGTGCCGCCTCAGGTGGGATCGAGCAGTACTTC. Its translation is CAASGGIEQYF.

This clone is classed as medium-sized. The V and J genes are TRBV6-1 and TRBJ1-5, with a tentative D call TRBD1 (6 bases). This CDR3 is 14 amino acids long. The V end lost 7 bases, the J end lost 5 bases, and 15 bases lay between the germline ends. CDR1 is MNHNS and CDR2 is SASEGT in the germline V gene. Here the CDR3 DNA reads TGTGCCAGCACCGCACAGGGTTTTGATCAGCCCCAGCATTTT. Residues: CASTAQGFDQPQHF.

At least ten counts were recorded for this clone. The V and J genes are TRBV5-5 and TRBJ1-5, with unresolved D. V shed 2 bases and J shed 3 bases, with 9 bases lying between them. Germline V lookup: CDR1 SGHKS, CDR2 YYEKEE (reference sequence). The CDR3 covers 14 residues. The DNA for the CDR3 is TGTGCCAGCAGCTTATACGGTTACAATCAGCCCCAGCATTTT. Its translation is CASSLYGYNQPQHF.